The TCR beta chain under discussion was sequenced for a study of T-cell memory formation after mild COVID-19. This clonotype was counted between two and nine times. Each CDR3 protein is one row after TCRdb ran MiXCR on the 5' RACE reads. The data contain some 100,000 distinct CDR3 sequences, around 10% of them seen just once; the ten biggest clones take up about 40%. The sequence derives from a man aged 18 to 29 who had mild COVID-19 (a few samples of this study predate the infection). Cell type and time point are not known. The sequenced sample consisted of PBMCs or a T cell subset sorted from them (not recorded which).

The CDR3 DNA sequence: TGCAGCGTTGCAGGACAGGGGCTCGGTGGCTACACCTTC. Protein: CSVAGQGLGGYTF. The chain combines TRBV29-1 with TRBJ1-2, with 9 nucleotides matching TRBD1. CDR1 and CDR2 (germline): SQVTM, ANQGSEA. There are 13 residues in the CDR3. The junction had 7 bases not matched to a gene; V was cut back by 4 bases and J by 7 bases.